The T cell receptor (beta chain) described here comes from a study of cytomegalovirus exposure and HLA in healthy donors. The V gene end was trimmed by 3 bases and the J gene end by 2 bases; junction bases not matched to a gene: 9. This CDR3 spans 16 amino acids. Looked up from germline, CDR1 is SGDLS and CDR2 is YYNGEE. Primers included in the PCR were 60 Vbeta and 13 Jbeta primers. Repertoires were generated with immunoSEQ multiplex PCR, while TCRdb's copy carries only in-frame clones and drops some. This table has about 160,000 clones, around 77% appearing once. This chain uses TRBV9 with TRBJ2-7, with 9 bases identical to TRBD1. Sequenced sample: PBMCs. The source of this sequence is a man in his forties in good health and CMV-seronegative. The CDR3: CASSATRGTGPYEQYF. The CDR3, as DNA: TGTGCCAGCAGCGCAACTCGGGGGACAGGGCCCTACGAGCAGTACTTC.